This T cell receptor (beta chain) was sequenced during a study of T-cell memory formation after mild COVID-19 listed by TCRdb under 2021. With regard to the full study: TCR sequence clusters from the two donors were found to be largely donor specific. Two young, previously healthy adult volunteers, one female and one male, were included in the cohort. T-cell clones expanding and contracting after mild COVID-19 in a couple of donors were tracked by longitudinal TCRalpha and TCRbeta repertoire sequencing. What the research found in general, with its limitations: Only a couple of mild cases were covered in the study, and larger cohorts including severe cases with pre-infection samples were considered necessary. Clones contracting from day 15 to 85 had balanced CD4/CD8 phenotypes, while a second wave expanding from day 15 to 37 was biased towards CD4+. The detection of some responding clones in pre-infection memory suggests that pre-existing cross-reactive memory T cells joined the SARS-CoV-2 response. The second-wave clones that peaked on day 37 were not confirmed to be SARS-CoV-2 specific. Contracting CD4+ clones turned up mainly in the CM and EM memory subsets, whereas EMRA was where CD8+ clones were enriched.

The sequencing machine was an Illumina NovaSeq 6000. cDNA libraries for TCRalpha and TCRbeta were prepared by 5'RACE using constant-segment primers, with sample barcodes and unique molecular identifiers added. RNA was extracted from every sample with Trizol reagent. Amplification of the libraries took two PCR steps, and the second step added a second sample barcode plus Illumina TruSeq adapters. The libraries were sequenced on an Illumina NovaSeq using 2 x 150 bp paired-end reads. For the original study's pipeline: With migec v1.2.7, reads were demultiplexed and then collapsed into UMI-guided consensus sequences. Using mixcr v2.1.11, UMI consensuses were aligned to TRA and TRB V and J templates and then assembled into clonotypes. Clonotypes were classified as expanded or contracted when called significant by both edgeR and NoisET, with noise models trained on biological replicates. For edgeR calls, a false discovery rate-adjusted p below 0.01 and a log2 fold-change threshold of 1 were applied. As an exploratory analysis of dynamics, PCA with hierarchical clustering was applied to max-normalized trajectories of the 1000 most abundant clonotypes. Each responding clone was given a CD4 or CD8 phenotype based on the CD4+ and CD8+ repertoires, which had been sequenced separately. Using fastp at Q25 and MiXCR, TCRdb reprocessed the public reads and kept productive beta chains. Rows are unified per CDR3 protein, each entry keeping the most common DNA and genes. The V and J calls were not made by the authors but by TCRdb's processing. The sample contains a few hundred thousand distinct CDR3 sequences, 20% to 25% of them found a single time. The top ten clonotypes cover roughly 8.3% of the sample.

Details on this clonotype: This receptor's antigen is unknown. No qualities accompany the bases; no much larger clone lies one base away.

V loses 2 bases at its end and J loses 8 bases; junction bases beyond the gene matches: 4. The cysteine opens and the phenylalanine closes a CDR3 of 14 amino acids. Only the CDR3 DNA stays, 42 bases, in frame from base 1. From a lookup of the germline V gene, CDR1 and CDR2 are SGHVS and FQNEAQ. Ficoll-Paque density gradient centrifugation was the method used to isolate PBMCs. The receptor was isolated from an adult woman who had mild COVID-19 (a few samples of this study predate the infection). The sample titles of this study are shuffled in the database, so cell type and time point are left out; the donor was told from shared clones. Sequenced: PBMCs or a T cell subset sorted from them (not recorded which). The rearrangement joined TRBV7-8 to TRBJ2-1; TRBD2 aligns with 9 central bases. The sequence in DNA is TGTGCCAGCAGCTTACTAGCGGGGAGTCATGAGCAGTTCTTC. Translated, it reads CASSLLAGSHEQFF.